This entry describes one T cell receptor beta chain. The treatment is: some 19 received Ad26.COV2.S at low or high dose, single or two shots; roughly 5 received placebo; per-sample allocation not given. Sampling was done on day 63 after the first vaccine or placebo injection. The data were taken from a study of Ad26.COV2.S vaccination and SARS-CoV-2 variants. Sequencing was performed with immunoSEQ multiplex PCR; in TCRdb, only in-frame clones are kept and a portion is missing. The profile covers 200,000 to 300,000 clones, with around 85% appearing a single time and less than 3% taken by the ten largest. V shed 3 bases and J shed 1 base, with 13 bases lying between them. The CDR3 contains 14 residues. Germline CDR1 reads DFQATT; CDR2 reads SNEGSKA (reference sequence).

The V call is TRBV20-1, the J call TRBJ2-7, with D unclear. The sequencing used peripheral blood, collected in a trial of Ad26.COV2.S vaccine versus placebo. This TCR was sampled from a person aged 18 to 65 who received the Ad26.COV2.S COVID-19 vaccine or a placebo. The CDR3 loop reads CSASKRGSSYEQYV. Written as DNA, the CDR3 is TGCAGTGCTAGTAAAAGAGGTTCATCCTACGAGCAGTACGTC.